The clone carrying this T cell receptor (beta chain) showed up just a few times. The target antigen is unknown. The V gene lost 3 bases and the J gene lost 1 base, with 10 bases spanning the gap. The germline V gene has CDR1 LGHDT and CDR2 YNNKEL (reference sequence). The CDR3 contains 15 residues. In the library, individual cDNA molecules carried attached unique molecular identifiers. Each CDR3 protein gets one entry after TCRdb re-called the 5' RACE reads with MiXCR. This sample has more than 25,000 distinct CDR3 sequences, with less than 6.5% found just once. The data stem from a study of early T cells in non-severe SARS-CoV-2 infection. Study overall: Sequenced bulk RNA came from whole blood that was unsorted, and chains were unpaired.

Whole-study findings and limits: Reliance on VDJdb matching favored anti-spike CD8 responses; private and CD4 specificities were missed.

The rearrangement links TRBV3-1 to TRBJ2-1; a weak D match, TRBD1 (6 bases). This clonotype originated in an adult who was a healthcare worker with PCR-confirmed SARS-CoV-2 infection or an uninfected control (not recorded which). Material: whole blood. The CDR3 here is CASSHPDRSYNEQFF. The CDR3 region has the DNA TGTGCCAGCAGCCATCCTGACAGGTCCTACAATGAGCAGTTCTTC.